This T cell receptor (beta chain) was identified in a study of technical replicates of blood from a few donors. V lost 0 bases, J lost 5 bases, and 10 bases lay in between. The germline CDR1 and CDR2 sequences are MNHEY and SVGAGI. This CDR3 is built from 14 residues. Sequencing was performed with immunoSEQ multiplex PCR; in TCRdb, only in-frame clones are kept and a portion is missing. Counted here are tens of thousands of clones, 95% to 97% occurring once; the ten biggest clones make up roughly 0.26%. Sequencing was performed on T cells isolated from PBMCs. This TCR came from a human donor in good health. The chain uses TRBV6-5 and TRBJ2-5; perhaps TRBD1 as D (6 bases). The CDR3 loop is CASSYSLQGETQYF. In nucleotides, the CDR3 is TGTGCCAGCAGTTACTCGTTACAGGGCGAGACCCAGTACTTC.